These T cell receptor beta chains were read from a single sample in a study of identical twins. TCRdb reprocessed the 5' RACE reads via MiXCR and lists one record per CDR3 protein. The data show about 100,000 distinct CDR3 sequences, 4.5% to 6.5% seen once. Sequencing was done on a sample of memory T cells sorted from blood. The receptors derive from a woman in her forties or fifties in good health. The CDR3 runs from the conserved cysteine through the conserved F or W. D genes are given only for firm matches. Size values are once, few and many counts, or a class for expanded clones, and some rows have none.

d_gene,v_gene,j_gene,abundance,CDR3aa,CDR3nt
NA,TRBV11-2,TRBJ1-4,many,CALREGEGEKLFF,TGTGCCCTTCGTGAGGGGGAAGGTGAAAAACTGTTTTTT
TRBD2,TRBV11-3,TRBJ2-1,few,CASTGTSGSGEQFF,TGTGCCTCTACCGGGACTAGCGGGAGTGGTGAGCAGTTCTTC
TRBD1,TRBV10-3,TRBJ2-6,NA,CAISESRGQGSGANVLTF,TGTGCCATCAGTGAGTCGAGGGGACAGGGCTCTGGGGCCAACGTCCTGACTTTC
TRBD1,TRBV9,TRBJ1-4,few,CASSAQGAANEKLFF,TGTGCCAGCAGCGCTCAGGGGGCGGCTAATGAAAAACTGTTTTTT
TRBD1,TRBV3-1,TRBJ2-2,many,CASSPRTGGRGGELFF,TGTGCCAGCAGCCCCAGGACAGGGGGAAGGGGCGGGGAGCTGTTTTTT
NA,TRBV6-5,TRBJ1-6,many,CASSTSSKSPLHF,TGTGCCAGCAGTACCTCGTCGAAATCACCCCTCCACTTT
TRBD2,TRBV19,TRBJ2-1,many,CASSQTSEHNEQFF,TGTGCCAGTAGTCAGACTAGCGAACACAATGAGCAGTTCTTC
NA,TRBV5-1,TRBJ1-2,few,CASSFGGSYGYTF,TGCGCCAGCAGCTTCGGGGGTAGCTATGGCTACACCTTC
NA,TRBV18,TRBJ2-7,few,CASSSLKLEQYF,TGTGCCAGCTCATCCCTCAAATTAGAGCAGTACTTC
NA,TRBV12-3/TRBV12-4,TRBJ2-7,NA,CASSPGSSEQYF,TGTGCCAGCAGTCCAGGGTCGAGCGAGCAGTACTTC
TRBD1,TRBV7-2,TRBJ1-4,many,CASSGIIGQGGREKLFF,TGTGCCAGCAGCGGAATCATAGGACAGGGAGGCCGTGAAAAACTGTTTTTT
NA,TRBV7-6,TRBJ1-1,many,CASSLAGDTEAFF,TGTGCCAGCAGCTTAGCGGGGGACACTGAAGCTTTCTTT
NA,TRBV6-1,TRBJ1-5,many,CASSELGYRQPQHF,TGTGCCAGCAGTGAACTAGGCTATCGCCAGCCCCAGCATTTT
NA,TRBV20-1,TRBJ1-1,NA,CSATRTESLNTEAFF,TGCAGTGCTACGAGGACGGAGAGCCTAAACACTGAAGCTTTCTTT
NA,TRBV27,TRBJ2-3,NA,CASSLMGPGTQDTQYF,TGTGCCAGCAGTTTAATGGGCCCAGGGACCCAAGATACGCAGTATTTT
NA,TRBV5-1,TRBJ1-1,few,CASSLVSTTEAFF,TGCGCCAGCAGCTTGGTCAGTACCACTGAAGCTTTCTTT
NA,TRBV6-1,TRBJ1-5,many,CASTEIWGGNQPQHF,TGTGCCAGCACGGAGATTTGGGGGGGCAATCAGCCCCAGCATTTT
NA,TRBV9,TRBJ2-2,many,CASSVGGWDSGELFF,TGTGCCAGCAGCGTAGGGGGGTGGGATTCCGGGGAGCTGTTTTTT
NA,TRBV29-1,TRBJ2-2,many,CSVRVTGELFF,TGCAGCGTTCGGGTAACCGGGGAGCTGTTTTTT
TRBD1,TRBV11-2,TRBJ2-5,NA,CASSPWTGGAGETQYF,TGTGCCAGCAGCCCATGGACAGGGGGCGCGGGGGAGACCCAGTACTTC
TRBD1,TRBV6-2/TRBV6-3,TRBJ1-5,many,CASSNPGGRNQPQHF,TGTGCCAGCAGTAATCCAGGGGGACGAAATCAGCCCCAGCATTTT
NA,TRBV6-5,TRBJ2-3,many,CASRQGADTQYF,TGTGCCAGCCGGCAAGGGGCAGATACGCAGTATTTT
NA,TRBV5-1,TRBJ2-5,many,CASSPLAGGGETQYF,TGCGCCAGCAGCCCACTAGCCGGGGGCGGAGAGACCCAGTACTTC
NA,TRBV25-1,TRBJ1-6,NA,CASSVGGYNSPLHF,TGTGCCAGCAGTGTTGGCGGTTATAATTCACCCCTCCACTTT
TRBD2,TRBV24-1,TRBJ2-1,many,CATSGLAGVFEQFF,TGTGCCACCAGCGGACTAGCGGGAGTATTTGAGCAGTTCTTC
NA,TRBV5-1,TRBJ2-1,many,CASSWQGSSYNEQFF,TGCGCCAGCAGTTGGCAGGGGAGCTCCTACAATGAGCAGTTCTTC
TRBD1,TRBV5-5,TRBJ2-5,few,CASSSTGGKETQYF,TGTGCCAGCAGCTCCACAGGGGGCAAAGAGACCCAGTACTTC
NA,TRBV6-2/TRBV6-3,TRBJ2-2,many,CASRVFTGELFF,TGTGCCAGCAGGGTCTTCACCGGGGAGCTGTTTTTT
TRBD2,TRBV7-3,TRBJ2-7,many,CASSLGTSSEQYF,TGTGCCAGCAGCCTAGGGACTAGCAGTGAGCAGTACTTC
NA,TRBV7-9,TRBJ2-2,many,CASRTGRDPTGELFF,TGTGCCAGCAGAACCGGCCGGGATCCCACCGGGGAGCTGTTTTTT
NA,TRBV12-3/TRBV12-4,TRBJ2-1,few,CASSLGGPLRREQFF,TGTGCCAGCAGTTTAGGAGGGCCTCTCCGACGTGAGCAGTTCTTC
TRBD2,TRBV3-1,TRBJ2-7,NA,CASSLLAGGYEQYF,TGTGCCAGCAGCCTTTTAGCGGGAGGGTATGAGCAGTACTTC
TRBD1,TRBV5-1,TRBJ2-3,many,CASSLGQAVDTQYF,TGCGCCAGCAGCTTAGGACAGGCGGTGGATACGCAGTATTTT
TRBD2,TRBV24-1,TRBJ2-3,many,CATKRSGGTSGSDTQYF,TGTGCCACCAAAAGATCTGGAGGGACTAGCGGATCAGATACGCAGTATTTT
NA,TRBV11-1,TRBJ2-2,NA,CASSLASQGNTGELFF,TGTGCCAGCAGCTTAGCGAGCCAGGGGAACACCGGGGAGCTGTTTTTT
NA,TRBV12-3/TRBV12-4,TRBJ1-2,many,CASSSYPGYTF,TGTGCCAGCAGTTCCTATCCTGGCTACACCTTC
NA,TRBV7-2,TRBJ1-2,many,CASSLDAGNYGYTF,TGTGCCAGCAGCTTAGACGCGGGGAACTATGGCTACACCTTC
NA,TRBV5-1,TRBJ2-3,many,CASSFRDPEADTQYF,TGCGCCAGCAGCTTCCGGGACCCCGAGGCAGATACGCAGTATTTT
NA,TRBV19,TRBJ2-3,NA,CASSIAEGDTQYF,TGTGCCAGTAGTATCGCGGAGGGGGATACGCAGTATTTT
TRBD2,TRBV18,TRBJ2-1,few,CASSPKLAGDNEQFF,TGTGCCAGCTCACCCAAACTAGCGGGAGATAATGAGCAGTTCTTC
TRBD1,TRBV20-1,TRBJ2-5,NA,CSAVGTESQETQYF,TGCAGTGCTGTCGGGACAGAAAGCCAAGAGACCCAGTACTTC
NA,TRBV20-1,TRBJ2-1,few,CSASHNEQFF,TGCAGTGCTAGCCACAATGAGCAGTTCTTC
TRBD1,TRBV29-1,TRBJ2-6,many,CSVEGKGAKGANVLTF,TGCAGCGTTGAAGGCAAGGGGGCGAAAGGGGCCAACGTCCTGACTTTC
TRBD2,TRBV5-1,TRBJ2-3,many,CASSLGLAGVDTQYF,TGCGCCAGCAGCTTGGGACTAGCGGGAGTAGATACGCAGTATTTT
NA,TRBV4-2,TRBJ2-5,NA,CASSQGLQGVKETQYF,TGTGCCAGCAGCCAAGGCCTCCAGGGTGTTAAGGAGACCCAGTACTTC
NA,TRBV12-3/TRBV12-4,TRBJ2-3,many,CASSLGGAADTQYF,TGTGCCAGCAGTTTAGGGGGAGCTGCAGATACGCAGTATTTT
NA,TRBV7-9,TRBJ2-3,many,CASSLATVLRADTQYF,TGTGCCAGCAGCTTAGCAACGGTTCTCCGGGCAGATACGCAGTATTTT
NA,TRBV2,TRBJ2-3,NA,CASGLAPSTQYF,TGTGCCAGTGGACTTGCACCCAGTACGCAGTATTTT
NA,TRBV29-1,TRBJ2-1,many,CSVGGIAGSYNEQFF,TGCAGCGTTGGGGGGATAGCAGGATCCTACAATGAGCAGTTCTTC
NA,TRBV7-9,TRBJ1-4,NA,CASSLVGAERGEKLFF,TGTGCCAGCAGCTTAGTGGGAGCAGAGAGGGGTGAAAAACTGTTTTTT
NA,TRBV18,TRBJ2-1,NA,CASSPGAEGYNEQFF,TGTGCCAGCTCACCAGGGGCGGAGGGCTACAATGAGCAGTTCTTC
NA,TRBV11-2,TRBJ1-1,many,CASTLPTNTEAFF,TGTGCCAGCACCCTCCCAACAAACACTGAAGCTTTCTTT
NA,TRBV13,TRBJ2-3,NA,CASSRLGTDTQYF,TGTGCCAGCAGCCGCCTCGGCACAGATACGCAGTATTTT
TRBD1,TRBV6-4,TRBJ1-5,many,CASSDSRQGARVAQHF,TGTGCCAGCAGTGACTCGAGGCAGGGGGCCCGCGTGGCCCAGCATTTT
TRBD2,TRBV20-1,TRBJ2-1,many,CSARPGLAGYEQFF,TGCAGTGCTAGACCGGGACTAGCGGGCTATGAGCAGTTCTTC
NA,TRBV4-1,TRBJ1-2,many,CASSQDIGGPNYGYTF,TGCGCCAGCAGCCAAGATATTGGCGGGCCTAACTATGGCTACACCTTC
TRBD2,TRBV9,TRBJ2-1,NA,CASTSSGIDNEQFF,TGTGCCAGCACCTCTAGCGGGATCGACAATGAGCAGTTCTTC
NA,TRBV20-1,TRBJ2-5,many,CSARGWKGQETQYF,TGCAGTGCTAGGGGGTGGAAGGGCCAAGAGACCCAGTACTTC
NA,TRBV6-2/TRBV6-3,TRBJ2-1,many,CASRPRGTRSYNEQFF,TGTGCCAGCAGGCCCCGGGGGACCCGGTCCTACAATGAGCAGTTCTTC